Below are 23 T cell receptor beta chains sequenced from a single sample in a study of cytomegalovirus exposure and HLA in healthy donors. 13 Jbeta primers and 60 Vbeta primers were used for the PCR. Clones were sequenced by immunoSEQ multiplex PCR, and TCRdb holds only the in-frame ones, with some missing. Of 92,000 or so clones listed, approximately 68% are singletons. The sequenced sample consisted of PBMCs. The receptors were sampled from a woman between 45 and 60 years old in good health and CMV-seropositive.

DNA of the CDR3: TGTGCCTGGAGTGTGGGGGGGGCCTACAATGAGCAGTTCTTC. Translating gives CAWSVGGAYNEQFF. The chain combines TRBV30 with TRBJ2-1; 7 bases fit TRBD2. V lost 0 bases to trimming and J lost 2 bases; unmatched junction nucleotides: 1. CDR1 is GTSNPN, CDR2 SVGIG, per germline (reference sequence). The CDR3 spans 14 residues.

This chain joins TRBV4-2 and TRBJ2-1; perhaps TRBD2 as D (5 bases). The CDR3 sequence is 16 residues long. Germline assignment: CDR1 LGHNA and CDR2 YNFKEQ. Trimming stripped 4 bases from V and 0 bases from J, with 13 bases between. This CDR3 is CASSPTEVDSYNEQFF. DNA for the CDR3: TGTGCCAGCAGCCCGACGGAGGTGGACTCCTACAATGAGCAGTTCTTC.

The chain links TRBV9 to TRBJ2-1, with 9 bases aligning to TRBD2. CDR3 length: 11 amino acids. The germline gives CDR1 SGDLS, CDR2 YYNGEE. J gave up 9 bases and V 7 bases, and 2 bases lay outside the gene matches. The DNA of the CDR3 is TGTGCCAGCGGGACTAGCTTTGAGCAGTTCTTC. The encoded protein is CASGTSFEQFF.

This clone has ten or more counts. The CDR3 DNA reads TGCGCCAGCAGCCAAGATGTGGTTGGAGGAGAAAAACTGTTTTTT. This encodes CASSQDVVGGEKLFF. The rearrangement links TRBV4-1 to TRBJ1-4; D ambiguous. V was clipped by 0 bases and J by 8 bases, with 13 bases between them. Germline V gives CDR1 MGHRA, CDR2 YSYEKL. This CDR3 region has 15 residues.

The rearrangement links TRBV25-1 to TRBJ1-1, with D possibly matching TRBD1 (6 bases). Germline V gives CDR1 MGHDK, CDR2 SYGVNS. This CDR3 has 13 amino acids. Trimming stripped 0 bases from V and 6 bases from J, with 8 bases between. The CDR3, as DNA: TGTGCCAGCAGTGAATATGGGACATCTGAAGCTTTCTTT. This translates into CASSEYGTSEAFF.

The genes are TRBV4-1 and TRBJ2-7; the match to TRBD2 covers 8 bases. Per germline, CDR1 MGHRA and CDR2 YSYEKL. With V trimmed by 0 bases and J by 5 bases, 9 bases remained unmatched. The CDR3 runs to 16 residues. CDR3 amino acids: CASSQEPSGGLDEQYF. The CDR3, as DNA: TGCGCCAGCAGCCAAGAGCCCAGCGGGGGTCTGGACGAGCAGTACTTC.

This clone was counted a few times. The chain is built from TRBV6-6 and TRBJ1-1; a weak D match, TRBD1 (6 bases). The CDR3 is 15 residues long. V gave up 2 bases and J gave up 7 bases, with 17 bases separating them. Germline CDR1 reads MNHNY; CDR2 reads SVGAGI (reference sequence). CDR3 residues: CASSYPPRKDSEAFF. CDR3 nucleotides: TGTGCCAGCAGTTACCCTCCCCGAAAGGACAGTGAAGCTTTCTTT.

The chain uses TRBV18 and TRBJ1-4; 8 nucleotides line up with TRBD1. The CDR3 is 16 amino acids. Germline V gene sequence: CDR1 KGHSH, CDR2 LQKENI. With 4 bases clipped from V and 7 bases from J, the junction kept 11 bases outside the gene matches. Here the CDR3 reads CASSLNPGGSVEKLFF. The CDR3 DNA sequence: TGTGCCAGCTCACTCAATCCAGGGGGCTCAGTTGAAAAACTGTTTTTT.

This chain links TRBV19 with TRBJ2-1; 7 bases map to TRBD2. There are 16 residues in the CDR3. Looked up from germline, CDR1 is LNHDA and CDR2 is SQIVND (reference sequence). The V gene end was trimmed by 5 bases and the J gene end by 2 bases; junction bases not matched to a gene: 9. The DNA for the CDR3 is TGTGCCAGTAGTCCGAGGGCTAGCGGAGCCTACAATGAGCAGTTCTTC. As protein: CASSPRASGAYNEQFF.

The rearrangement links TRBV6-4 to TRBJ1-2; 7 positions agree with TRBD1. The germline V gene encodes CDR1 MRHNA and CDR2 SNTAGT. The CDR3 covers 15 residues. After removal of 0 bases from V and 8 bases from J, the junction contained 9 bases not matched to a gene. CDR3 DNA: TGTGCCAGCAGTGACTCCAAGGGGACAGTGGGAGGCTACACCTTC. As protein: CASSDSKGTVGGYTF.

This clone was counted only a few times. This rearrangement joins TRBV5-5 to TRBJ1-1; no firm D call. CDR1 is SGHKS, CDR2 YYEKEE, per germline (reference sequence). The V gene lost 2 bases and the J gene lost 6 bases, with 11 bases spanning the gap. The CDR3 covers 13 residues. CDR3 protein: CASSLTEVAEAFF. The CDR3 coding sequence is TGTGCCAGCAGCTTAACAGAAGTTGCTGAAGCTTTCTTT.

V usage is TRBV5-4 and J usage is TRBJ1-1, with a possible D match to TRBD1 (5 bases). V gave up 0 bases and J gave up 3 bases, with 12 bases separating them. Per germline, CDR1 SGHNT and CDR2 YYREEE (reference sequence). This CDR3 is 15 amino acids long. Here the CDR3 reads CASSLDRGGDTEAFF. CDR3 DNA sequence: TGTGCCAGCAGCTTGGATCGGGGAGGGGACACTGAAGCTTTCTTT.

The V call is TRBV7-9, the J call TRBJ1-1; D is perhaps TRBD1 (6 bases). CDR3 length equals 13 residues. Trimming pared 2 bases from V and 8 bases from J, leaving 12 bases between. Germline loops: CDR1 SEHNR, CDR2 FQNEAQ (reference sequence). CDR3 protein: CASSLPRQVEAFF. The CDR3 coding sequence is TGTGCCAGCAGCTTACCCAGACAGGTCGAAGCTTTCTTT.

The V and J genes are TRBV5-6 and TRBJ2-7, with 7 bases that match TRBD1. The length of the CDR3 is 13 residues. J gave up 2 bases and V 4 bases, and 3 bases lay outside the gene matches. Germline loops: CDR1 SGHDT, CDR2 YYEEEE. The chain's CDR3 is CASSPDRAYEQYF. In DNA form, the CDR3 reads TGTGCCAGCAGCCCCGACAGGGCCTACGAGCAGTACTTC.

The gene calls are TRBV6-5 and TRBJ1-2; weak D call: TRBD1 (6 bases). Germline loops: CDR1 MNHEY, CDR2 SVGAGI. With 0 bases removed from V and 0 bases from J, the gap between germline ends came to 11 bases. The length of the CDR3 is 16 residues. Here the CDR3 reads CASSYSGALANYGYTF. In nucleotides, the CDR3 is TGTGCCAGCAGTTACTCGGGGGCCCTAGCTAACTATGGCTACACCTTC.

V is TRBV27 and J is TRBJ1-1; D uncertain. Deletions cut 6 bases from V and 6 bases from J, with 17 bases between. In germline, CDR1 is MNHEY, CDR2 SMNVEV (reference sequence). This CDR3 has 14 residues. The CDR3 DNA sequence: TGTGCCAGCAGCGGACTCTTATTGGGTGCTGAAGCTTTCTTT. As protein: CASSGLLLGAEAFF.

The chain recombines TRBV10-3 with TRBJ2-7, with TRBD1 identical over 11 bases. V lost 6 bases and J lost 6; bases outside the gene matches: 10. This CDR3 spans 15 amino acids. Germline loops: CDR1 ENHRY, CDR2 SYGVKD. The CDR3 spells CAIRDLGQGAAEQYF. The CDR3 region has the DNA TGTGCCATCAGGGATCTTGGACAGGGGGCTGCCGAGCAGTACTTC.

The chain has TRBV7-2 and TRBJ1-4; 9 nucleotides align to TRBD1. V shed 7 bases and J 3 bases; nucleotides not matched to a gene: 6. Germline V lookup: CDR1 SGHTA, CDR2 FQGNSA. The CDR3 has 15 amino acids. The CDR3 DNA follows: TGTGCCAGCAACCGTACAGGGGGCTCTAATGAAAAACTGTTTTTT. Residues: CASNRTGGSNEKLFF.

This clone has only one observation. The chain couples TRBV2 to TRBJ2-5, with D perhaps TRBD1 (5 bases). The CDR3 is 14 amino acids. V lost 5 bases to trimming and J lost 2 bases, with 12 bases between them. Per the germline V gene, CDR1 is SNHLY and CDR2 is FYNNEI. CDR3 in DNA: TGTGCCAGCAGTTTACAGGTGCAACAAGAGACCCAGTACTTC. This sequence encodes CASSLQVQQETQYF.

This rearrangement joins TRBV11-2 to TRBJ2-7; TRBD2 might be the D (6 bases). Trimming pared 3 bases from V and 4 bases from J, leaving 7 bases between. The CDR3 is 12 amino acids. Looked up from germline, CDR1 is SGHAT and CDR2 is FQNNGV. In nucleotides, the CDR3 is TGTGCCAGCAGCTTTGGGGGGTACGAGCAGTACTTC. Its translation is CASSFGGYEQYF.

The genes are TRBV7-9 and TRBJ2-3; D might be TRBD2 (5 bases). Germline V gene sequence: CDR1 SEHNR, CDR2 FQNEAQ (reference sequence). Trimming left V 5 bases short and J 6 bases short, with 18 bases between. CDR3 length equals 15 residues. The CDR3 DNA is TGTGCCAGCAGCCGACCCTGGGGAGAAGAGGATACGCAGTATTTT. Translation gives CASSRPWGEEDTQYF.

The chain uses TRBV5-1 and TRBJ2-5; weak D call: TRBD1 (5 bases). From germline, CDR1 is SGHRS and CDR2 YFSETQ. V lost 1 base to trimming and J lost 5 bases, with 12 bases between them. The CDR3 is made up of 14 amino acids. The CDR3 DNA is TGCGCCAGCAGCTTGTGGGGCCCCGGGGAGACCCAGTACTTC. This codes for CASSLWGPGETQYF.

This clone was observed a few times. DNA of the CDR3: TGTGCCAGCAGCTTAGCGGGAGGTTCGGGCGAGCAGTACTTC. It translates to CASSLAGGSGEQYF. The J gene is TRBJ2-7, the V gene TRBV7-6; possibly TRBD2 for D (6 bases). Trimming pared 0 bases from V and 6 bases from J, leaving 12 bases between. Germline-derived CDR1 and CDR2 are SGHVS and FNYEAQ. There are 14 residues in the CDR3.